This T cell receptor (beta chain) was captured in a study of blood T cell repertoires in COVID-19. Turning to the study itself: The samples span acute and convalescent COVID-19 from the United States, Italy and Spain. PBMCs, B-cell-depleted T cells, or T cells provided the cDNA or gDNA that made up the material.

V lost 4 bases and J 0 bases, leaving 14 bases between the germline ends. Germline V gene sequence: CDR1 LGHNA, CDR2 YSLEER. The CDR3 loop spans 16 amino acids. As handled by the study authors: The assay estimated nucleated cells by amplifying reference gene primers. Clones were sequenced by immunoSEQ multiplex PCR, and TCRdb holds only the in-frame ones, with some missing. The DNA was the basis for D and trimming; V, J and clone size are from that table. The top ten clones hold roughly 2.9% of a sample with more than 110,000 clones, roughly 89% of them seen once. The clonotype originates from a man between 60 and 70 years old with active or convalescent COVID-19. This sequence joins TRBV4-3 and TRBJ2-3, with TRBD2 as a possible D gene (6 bases). The source material was peripheral blood. CDR3 loop: CASSLTRLRSTDTQYF. The CDR3 DNA reads TGCGCCAGCAGCCTGACTAGGTTACGAAGCACAGATACGCAGTATTTT.